These 17 T cell receptor beta chains were all obtained from the same sample, sequenced in a study of blood T cell repertoires in COVID-19. Data came from immunoSEQ multiplex PCR; TCRdb stores just in-frame clones and leaves some out. This sample has roughly 190,000 clones, with around 82% found just once. Input material: PBMCs or T cells enriched from blood (not recorded which). The receptors shown here come from a woman aged 55 to 70 with acute COVID-19.

This chain links TRBV7-2 with TRBJ1-5, with a possible D match to TRBD1 (6 bases). This CDR3 has 14 residues. Germline V gene lookup returns CDR1 SGHTA and CDR2 FQGNSA. V lost 1 base and J 8 bases, leaving 12 bases between the germline ends. This chain's CDR3 is CASSLGGGAKPQHF. CDR3 DNA sequence: TGTGCCAGCAGCTTAGGAGGGGGGGCTAAGCCCCAGCATTTT.

The rearrangement uses TRBV9 and TRBJ1-5; a weak D match, TRBD1 (6 bases). Trimming left V 3 bases short and J 7 bases short, with 11 bases between. Per the germline V gene, CDR1 is SGDLS and CDR2 is YYNGEE. The CDR3 extends over 13 amino acids. CDR3 nucleotide sequence: TGTGCCAGCAGCGCAGGGGAACGACAGCCCCAGCATTTT. Protein sequence: CASSAGERQPQHF.

The chain joins TRBV19 to TRBJ1-6; a possible D gene is TRBD1 (6 bases). The V end was cut by 5 bases, the J end by 5 bases, with 16 bases between. The CDR3 contains 16 residues. The germline V gene encodes CDR1 LNHDA and CDR2 SQIVND (reference sequence). Here the CDR3 DNA reads TGTGCCAGTAGTTTGAACCGACAGGCACATAATTCACCCCTCCACTTT. This sequence encodes CASSLNRQAHNSPLHF.

V usage is TRBV28 and J usage is TRBJ2-7; D call uncertain. The CDR3 is 12 amino acids. V lost 3 bases and J lost 6, with 9 bases in between. Germline loops: CDR1 MDHEN, CDR2 SYDVKM. CDR3 protein: CASSFGLGEQYV. The CDR3, as DNA: TGTGCCAGCAGTTTTGGGCTGGGCGAGCAGTACGTC.

In this sample, this clone turned up once. This rearrangement joins TRBV29-1 to TRBJ1-5; D is undetermined. Germline lookup yields CDR1 SQVTM and CDR2 ANQGSEA. The ends were cut back, 4 bases at V and 2 bases at J, with 9 bases in the middle. The CDR3 has 13 amino acids. The CDR3 DNA sequence: TGCAGCGTTGGCGGGGTGGGCAATCAGCCCCAGCATTTT. Protein sequence: CSVGGVGNQPQHF.

V is TRBV19 and J is TRBJ1-1; weak D call: TRBD1 (5 bases). The length of the CDR3 is 13 residues. The germline V and J ends were trimmed by 3 bases and 1 base, with 6 bases remaining between them. The germline gives CDR1 LNHDA, CDR2 SQIVND (reference sequence). CDR3 protein: CASSMGGNTEAFF. For the CDR3, the DNA is TGTGCCAGTAGTATGGGGGGGAACACTGAAGCTTTCTTT.

The rearrangement uses TRBV7-2 and TRBJ2-2; D is possibly TRBD1 (6 bases). This CDR3 region has 13 residues. Germline V gene data show CDR1 as SGHTA and CDR2 as FQGNSA. Trimming pared 5 bases from V and 4 bases from J, leaving 8 bases between. The CDR3 region is CASSLGATGELFF. Here the CDR3 DNA reads TGTGCCAGCAGCCTGGGGGCCACCGGGGAGCTGTTTTTT.

The rearrangement uses TRBV5-8 and TRBJ2-6; TRBD1 matches 8 bases. With V trimmed by 4 bases and J by 2 bases, 5 bases remained unmatched. The CDR3 extends over 16 amino acids. Germline CDR1 SGHTS, CDR2 YDEGEE. This CDR3 reads CASSAYRGTGANVLTF. The CDR3 DNA sequence: TGTGCCAGCAGCGCGTACAGGGGGACTGGGGCCAACGTCCTGACTTTC.

This clone was found once. This rearrangement joins TRBV5-4 to TRBJ1-6; D is undetermined. CDR3 size: 15 residues. The V end lost 0 bases, the J end lost 0 bases, and 4 bases lay between the germline ends. CDR1 is SGHNT and CDR2 is YYREEE in the germline V gene (reference sequence). CDR3 DNA sequence: TGTGCCAGCAGCTTGGAGAGCTCCTATAATTCACCCCTCCACTTT. Its translation: CASSLESSYNSPLHF.

V gene TRBV6-2 or TRBV6-3 combines with J gene TRBJ2-4, with 14 bases lining up with TRBD2. The CDR3 has 19 amino acids. After removal of 2 bases from V and 9 bases from J, the junction contained 15 bases not matched to a gene. In germline, CDR1 is MNHEY, CDR2 SVGEGT. The CDR3 DNA reads TGTGCCAGCAGTTACCGAGGGACTAGCGGGAGAGGGGGCGTCGGCATTCAGTACTTC. Translation gives CASSYRGTSGRGGVGIQYF.

This clone was observed a single time. The chain has TRBV4-1 and TRBJ1-3, with a possible D match to TRBD1 (5 bases). Trimming removed 0 bases from V and 4 bases from J, with 13 bases in between. The CDR3 has 16 amino acids. Germline assignment: CDR1 MGHRA and CDR2 YSYEKL. CDR3 nucleotide sequence: TGCGCCAGCAGCCAAGACTTCGCAGGGTTCGGAAACACCATATATTTT. Its translation: CASSQDFAGFGNTIYF.

The chain links TRBV29-1 to TRBJ1-1, with unresolved D. V lost 6 bases and J lost 5, with 13 bases in between. The CDR3 runs 12 residues. Germline values: CDR1 SQVTM, CDR2 ANQGSEA. The CDR3 region is CSVAPPSTEAFF. CDR3 in DNA: TGCAGCGTGGCCCCGCCTAGTACTGAAGCTTTCTTT.

In its sample, this clone was seen many times. The genes are TRBV10-2 and TRBJ1-1; D gene unclear. The germline V and J ends were trimmed by 0 bases and 3 bases, with 8 bases remaining between them. Germline CDR1 WSHSY, CDR2 SAAADI. The CDR3 loop spans 14 amino acids. As DNA, the CDR3 is TGCGCCAGCAGTGAGTCGACTCGGTACACTGAAGCTTTCTTT. Encoded protein: CASSESTRYTEAFF.

The chain is built from TRBV14 and TRBJ2-7, with D uncertain. Germline V CDR1 and CDR2: SGHDN, FVKESK. The CDR3 covers 13 residues. V shed 1 base and J shed 7 bases, with 11 bases lying between them. This CDR3 is CASSQGAVGEQYF. The CDR3 bases are TGTGCCAGCAGCCAAGGTGCGGTCGGGGAGCAGTACTTC.

Only a few counts were recorded for this clone. The chain links TRBV4-1 to TRBJ2-3, with a possible D match to TRBD2 (6 bases). CDR1 and CDR2 (germline): MGHRA, YSYEKL. The length of the CDR3 is 16 residues. V gave up 0 bases and J gave up 6 bases, with 16 bases separating them. The CDR3 bases are TGCGCCAGCAGCCAAGATGGACGGCTAGCGACCGATACGCAGTATTTT. Translated: CASSQDGRLATDTQYF.

Here the CDR3 reads CASSVGGSPLHF. The DNA for the CDR3 is TGTGCCAGCAGCGTCGGGGGATCACCCCTCCACTTT. This chain links TRBV9 with TRBJ1-6, with D possibly matching TRBD1 (5 bases). The germline CDR1 and CDR2 sequences are SGDLS and YYNGEE. CDR3 length equals 12 residues. The V end was cut by 2 bases, the J end by 10 bases, with 7 bases between.

The genes are TRBV5-4 and TRBJ2-7; D is unresolved. CDR3 length equals 11 residues. Looked up from germline, CDR1 is SGHNT and CDR2 is YYREEE (reference sequence). Trimming removed 3 bases from V and 2 bases from J, with 3 bases in between. This CDR3 reads CASSSAYEQYF. The DNA for the CDR3 is TGTGCCAGCAGCTCGGCCTACGAGCAGTACTTC.